This TCR beta chain was identified during a study of T cells after posttransplantation cyclophosphamide. Points from the study as a whole: Recipient CMV seropositivity and CMV reactivation strongly tracked TRB clonality. Donor-recipient repertoire similarity was low at 1-2 months, rising over year one. Blood and skin or GI T cell repertoires showed limited TRB overlap.

Busulfan-fludarabine conditioning, marrow transplant, and cyclophosphamide on days +3 and +4 were administered. This clone was seen repeatedly, ten times or more. What it recognizes is unknown. Generated by immunoSEQ multiplex PCR, the TCRdb table keeps only in-frame clones and is missing some. The repertoire consists of over 6,000 clones, none detected only once. Germline CDR1 and CDR2: KGHSH and LQKENI. Trimming took 3 bases from V and 1 from J; bases not matched to a gene: 2. The CDR3 covers 15 residues. The sequenced sample was PBMCs, obtained after allogeneic stem cell transplant with posttransplant cyclophosphamide. V and J are TRBV18 and TRBJ2-4, with 8 nucleotides matching TRBD1. The receptor comes from a male patient aged 18-30 years who received an allogeneic stem cell transplant from an unrelated donor, was CMV-positive, and had acute and chronic GVHD. A subset of T cells may come from the graft donor. For the CDR3, the DNA is TGTGCCAGCTCACCTCAGGGGGCTGCCAAAAACATTCAGTACTTC. Translated: CASSPQGAAKNIQYF.